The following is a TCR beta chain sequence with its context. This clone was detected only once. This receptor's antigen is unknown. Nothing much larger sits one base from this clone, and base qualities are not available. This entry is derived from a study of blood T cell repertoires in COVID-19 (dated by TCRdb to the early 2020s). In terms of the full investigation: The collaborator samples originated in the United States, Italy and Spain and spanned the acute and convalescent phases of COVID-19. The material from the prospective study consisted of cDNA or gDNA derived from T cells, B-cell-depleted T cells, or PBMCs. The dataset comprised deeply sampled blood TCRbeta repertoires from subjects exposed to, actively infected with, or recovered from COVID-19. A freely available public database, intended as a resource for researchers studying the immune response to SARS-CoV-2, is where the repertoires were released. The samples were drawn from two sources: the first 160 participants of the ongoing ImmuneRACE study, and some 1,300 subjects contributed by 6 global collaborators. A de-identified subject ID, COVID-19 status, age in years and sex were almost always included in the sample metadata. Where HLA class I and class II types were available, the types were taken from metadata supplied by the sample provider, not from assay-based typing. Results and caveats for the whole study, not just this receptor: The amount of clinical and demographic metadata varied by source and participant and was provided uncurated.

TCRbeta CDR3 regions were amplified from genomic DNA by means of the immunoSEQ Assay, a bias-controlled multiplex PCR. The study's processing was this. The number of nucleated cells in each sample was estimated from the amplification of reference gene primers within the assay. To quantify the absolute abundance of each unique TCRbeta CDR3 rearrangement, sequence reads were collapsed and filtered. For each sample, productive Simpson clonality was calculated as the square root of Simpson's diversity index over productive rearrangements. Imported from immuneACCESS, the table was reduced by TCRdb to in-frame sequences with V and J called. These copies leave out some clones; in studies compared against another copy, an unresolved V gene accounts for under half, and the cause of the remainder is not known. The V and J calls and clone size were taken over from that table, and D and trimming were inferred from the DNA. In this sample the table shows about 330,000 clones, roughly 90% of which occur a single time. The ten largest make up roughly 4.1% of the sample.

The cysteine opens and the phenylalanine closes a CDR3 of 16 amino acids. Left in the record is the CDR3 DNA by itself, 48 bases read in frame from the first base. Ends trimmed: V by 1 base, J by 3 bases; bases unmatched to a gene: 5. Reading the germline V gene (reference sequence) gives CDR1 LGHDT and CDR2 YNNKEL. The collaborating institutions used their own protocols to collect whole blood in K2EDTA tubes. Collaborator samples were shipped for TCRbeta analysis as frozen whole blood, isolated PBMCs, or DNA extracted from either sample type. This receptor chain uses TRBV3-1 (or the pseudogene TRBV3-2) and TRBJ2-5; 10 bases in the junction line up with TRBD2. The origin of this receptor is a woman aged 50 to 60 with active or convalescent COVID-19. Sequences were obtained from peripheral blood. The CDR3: CASSQGGSGRKETQYF. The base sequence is TGTGCCAGCAGCCAAGGGGGTAGCGGGAGGAAAGAGACCCAGTACTTC.